The TCR beta chain under discussion was sequenced for a study of cytotoxic CD8 clonotypes in ibrutinib-treated CLL. Background on the study: Investigators reported approximately 25 partial and 2 complete responses; after median roughly 70 months, approximately 15 patients remained remitted and about twelve progressed.

Sequencing used immunoSEQ multiplex PCR; TCRdb keeps in-frame clones, though not all of them. The sample contains some 23,000 clones, around 69% of which appear only once. This specimen consisted of PBMCs, obtained at disease progression, from a patient treated with ibrutinib. The clonotype originates from a human donor with chronic lymphocytic leukemia.

Written as DNA, the CDR3 is TGTGCCAGCAGCCCCGGGACAGGGGCCTACGAGCAGTACTTC. This translates into CASSPGTGAYEQYF. The chain links TRBV7-9 to TRBJ2-7; TRBD1 aligns across 10 bases. The CDR3 is 14 residues long. Germline assignment: CDR1 SEHNR and CDR2 FQNEAQ (reference sequence). The trim removed 5 bases at V and 2 bases at J, leaving 3 bases unmatched.